This T cell receptor beta chain was captured by sequencing in a study of T cell responses to AZD1222 COVID-19 vaccine. General study findings and limits: Scientists sampled the repertoires only once the peak T cell response had passed. Donors were chiefly white British, with a greater number of females, and clonal diversity was perhaps underestimated. Recipients of two AZD1222 doses showed rising Spike-specific TCR breadth and depth. Baseline antibody screening turned up just six seropositive AZD1222 recipients.

Remarks on this clone: Its specificity is not known.

Germline V CDR1 and CDR2: SGHTA, FQGNSA. With 1 base removed from V and 7 bases from J, the gap between germline ends came to 11 bases. The CDR3 consists of 14 residues. Assay used: immunoSEQ multiplex PCR; TCRdb lists only in-frame clones, some missing. Of around 200,000 clones in the sample, 80% to 95% were seen once. This chain uses TRBV7-2 with TRBJ1-5; tentatively, D is TRBD1 (5 bases). The sequencing used peripheral blood, collected 28 days after the second dose of the MenACWY control vaccine. The receptor was derived from an adult who received the MenACWY meningococcal vaccine as a control. The CDR3 region has the DNA TGTGCCAGCAGCTTAGGGGGTCAGGGACAGCCCCAGCATTTT. Its protein is CASSLGGQGQPQHF.